This paragraph covers one T cell receptor (beta chain) sequence. Produced via immunoSEQ multiplex PCR; TCRdb's table is partial and in-frame only. The sample lists 71,000 or so clones; 80% to 90% were seen once. These data come from a study of blood T cell repertoires in COVID-19. Study context: Researchers got acute and convalescent COVID-19 samples from the United States, Italy and Spain.

Per the germline V gene, CDR1 is LGHDT and CDR2 is YNNKEL (reference sequence). V lost 5 bases and J 8 bases, leaving 18 bases between the germline ends. This CDR3 contains 15 residues. The chain recombines TRBV3-1 (or the pseudogene TRBV3-2) with TRBJ1-4, with a weak D call TRBD1 (5 bases). This receptor was taken from a man aged 45 to 65 with active COVID-19. The sequencing sample was made of peripheral blood. DNA of the CDR3: TGTGCCAGCAGCTCTAGACGGCAGGGTGGGGAAAAACTGTTTTTT. Amino acids: CASSSRRQGGEKLFF.